This T cell receptor beta chain stems from a study of blood T cell repertoires in COVID-19. Across the study: Collection of acute and convalescent COVID-19 samples took place in the United States, Italy and Spain. In each case, the material was cDNA or gDNA derived from T cells, B-cell-depleted T cells, or PBMCs.

The V gene end was trimmed by 4 bases and the J gene end by 0 bases; junction bases not matched to a gene: 7. The CDR3 has 16 amino acids. Germline V CDR1 and CDR2: MNHEY, SMNVEV (reference sequence). One Seattle source followed patients from active infection through their disease course. In the original analysis: Amplification from reference gene primers served as the basis for estimated nucleated cell counts. Profiled with immunoSEQ multiplex PCR; TCRdb holds only in-frame clones, not every one. From that table come the V and J calls and clone size; the DNA was used to work out D and trimming. Of 300,000 to 350,000 clones in the sample, roughly 90% are singletons; the top ten hold roughly a tenth.

Sample: peripheral blood. The sequence derives from a man aged 25-45 years with COVID-19, enrolled during active disease. This sequence joins TRBV27 and TRBJ2-7; TRBD1 matches at 9 bases. CDR3 in amino acids: CASSSRGQGNSYEQYF. As DNA, the CDR3 is TGTGCCAGCAGTTCTCGGGGACAGGGAAACTCCTACGAGCAGTACTTC.